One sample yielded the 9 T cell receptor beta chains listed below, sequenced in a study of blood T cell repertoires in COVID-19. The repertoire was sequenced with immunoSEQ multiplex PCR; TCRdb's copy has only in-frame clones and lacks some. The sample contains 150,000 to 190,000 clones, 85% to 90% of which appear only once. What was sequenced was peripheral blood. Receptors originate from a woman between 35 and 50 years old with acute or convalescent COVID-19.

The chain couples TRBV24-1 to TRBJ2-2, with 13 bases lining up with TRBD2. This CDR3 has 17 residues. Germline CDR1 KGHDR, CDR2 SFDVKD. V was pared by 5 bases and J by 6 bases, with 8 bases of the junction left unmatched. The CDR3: CATSGGTSGGAAGELFF. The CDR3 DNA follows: TGTGCCACCAGTGGGGGAACTAGCGGGGGGGCCGCCGGGGAGCTGTTTTTT.

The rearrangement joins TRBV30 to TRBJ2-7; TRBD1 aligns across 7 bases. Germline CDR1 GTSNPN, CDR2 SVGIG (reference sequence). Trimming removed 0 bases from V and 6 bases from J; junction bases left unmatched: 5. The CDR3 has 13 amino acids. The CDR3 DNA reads TGTGCCTGGAGTGTACAGGGGAAGCGCGAGCAGTACTTC. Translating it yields CAWSVQGKREQYF.

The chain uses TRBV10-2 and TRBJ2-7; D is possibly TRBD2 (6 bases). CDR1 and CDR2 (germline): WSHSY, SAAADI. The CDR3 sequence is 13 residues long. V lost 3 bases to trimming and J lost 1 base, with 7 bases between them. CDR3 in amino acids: CASSEGTSYEQYF. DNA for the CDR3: TGCGCCAGCAGTGAAGGGACTTCCTACGAGCAGTACTTC.

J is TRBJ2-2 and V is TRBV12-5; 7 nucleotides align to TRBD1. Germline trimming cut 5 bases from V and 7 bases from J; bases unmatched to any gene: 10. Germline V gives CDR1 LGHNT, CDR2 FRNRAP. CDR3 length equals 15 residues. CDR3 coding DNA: TGTGCTAGTGGTCTCAGGACAGGATCTGGCGGGGAGCTGTTTTTT. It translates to CASGLRTGSGGELFF.

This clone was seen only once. CDR3 protein: CATSRGLNEKLFF. The CDR3 DNA reads TGTGCCACCAGCAGAGGGCTTAATGAAAAACTGTTTTTT. This chain joins TRBV15 and TRBJ1-4, with D uncertain. CDR1 and CDR2 (germline): LNHNV, YYDKDF (reference sequence). This CDR3 has 13 residues. The germline V and J ends were trimmed by 1 base and 4 bases, with 4 bases remaining between them.

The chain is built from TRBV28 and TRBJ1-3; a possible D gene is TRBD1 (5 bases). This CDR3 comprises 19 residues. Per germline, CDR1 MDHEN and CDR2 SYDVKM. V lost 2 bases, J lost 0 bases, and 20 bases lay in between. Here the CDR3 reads CASSLAGTAYASSGNTIYF. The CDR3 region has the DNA TGTGCCAGCAGTTTAGCCGGGACTGCATACGCGAGCTCTGGAAACACCATATATTTT.

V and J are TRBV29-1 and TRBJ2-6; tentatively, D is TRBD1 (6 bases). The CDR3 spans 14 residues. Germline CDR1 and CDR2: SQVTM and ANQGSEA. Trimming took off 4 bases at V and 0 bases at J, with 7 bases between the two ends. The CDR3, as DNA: TGCAGCGTTGGGGGGCGCTCTGGGGCCAACGTCCTGACTTTC. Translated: CSVGGRSGANVLTF.

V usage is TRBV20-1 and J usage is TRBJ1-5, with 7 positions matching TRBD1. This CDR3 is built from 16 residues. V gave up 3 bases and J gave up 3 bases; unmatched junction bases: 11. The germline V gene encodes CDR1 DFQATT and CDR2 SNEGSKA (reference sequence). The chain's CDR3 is CSASARTGVSNQPQHF. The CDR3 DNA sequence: TGCAGTGCTAGTGCACGGACAGGAGTATCCAATCAGCCCCAGCATTTT.

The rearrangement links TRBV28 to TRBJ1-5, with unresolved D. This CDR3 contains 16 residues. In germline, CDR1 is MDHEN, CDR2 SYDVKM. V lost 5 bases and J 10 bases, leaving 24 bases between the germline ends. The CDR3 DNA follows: TGTGCCAGCAGTCCCCGGGGTCAGGCACCCTCCTCACCCCAGCATTTT. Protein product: CASSPRGQAPSSPQHF.